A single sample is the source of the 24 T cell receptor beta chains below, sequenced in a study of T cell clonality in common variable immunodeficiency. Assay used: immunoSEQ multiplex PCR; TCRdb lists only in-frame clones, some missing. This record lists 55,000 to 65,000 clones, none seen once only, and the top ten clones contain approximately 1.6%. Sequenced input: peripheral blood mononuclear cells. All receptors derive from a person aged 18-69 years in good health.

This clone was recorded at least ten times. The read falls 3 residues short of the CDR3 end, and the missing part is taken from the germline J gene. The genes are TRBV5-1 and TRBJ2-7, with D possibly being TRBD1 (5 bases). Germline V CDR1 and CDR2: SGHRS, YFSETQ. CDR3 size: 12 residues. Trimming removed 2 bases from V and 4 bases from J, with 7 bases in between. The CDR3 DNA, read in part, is TGCGCCAGCAGCTTTCAGGGTTACGAG. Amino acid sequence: CASSFQGYE. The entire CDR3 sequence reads CASSFQGYEQYF.

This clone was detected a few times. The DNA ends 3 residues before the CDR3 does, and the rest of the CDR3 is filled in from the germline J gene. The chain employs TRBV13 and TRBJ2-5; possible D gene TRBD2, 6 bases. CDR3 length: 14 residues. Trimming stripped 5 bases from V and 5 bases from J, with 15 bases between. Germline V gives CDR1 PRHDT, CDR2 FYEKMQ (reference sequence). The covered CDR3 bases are TGTGCCAGCAGCGACCGAGCAGGGAGGGAGACC. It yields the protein CASSDRAGRET. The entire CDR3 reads CASSDRAGRETQYF. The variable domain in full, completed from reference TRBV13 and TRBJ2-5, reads AAGVIQSPRHLIKEKRETATLKCYPIPRHDTVYWYQQGPGQDPQFLISFYEKMQSDKGSIPDRFSAQQFSDYHSELNMSSLELGDSALYFCASSDRAGRETQYFGPGTRLLVL.

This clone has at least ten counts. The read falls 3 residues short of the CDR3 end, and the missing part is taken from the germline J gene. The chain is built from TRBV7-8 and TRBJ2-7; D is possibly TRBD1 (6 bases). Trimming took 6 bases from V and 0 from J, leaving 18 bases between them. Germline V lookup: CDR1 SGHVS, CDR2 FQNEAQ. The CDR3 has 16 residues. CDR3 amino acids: CASSQGSAEASYEQYF. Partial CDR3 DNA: TGTGCCAGCAGTCAGGGGTCAGCGGAGGCCTCCTACGAG.

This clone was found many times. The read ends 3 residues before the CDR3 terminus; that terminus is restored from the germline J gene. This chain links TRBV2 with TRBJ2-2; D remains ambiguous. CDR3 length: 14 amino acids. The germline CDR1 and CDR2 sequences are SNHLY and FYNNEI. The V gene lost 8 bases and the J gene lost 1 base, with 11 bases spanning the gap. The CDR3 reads CASRRSQNTGELFF. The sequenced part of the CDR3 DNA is TGTGCCAGCCGAAGGTCCCAGAACACCGGGGAG.

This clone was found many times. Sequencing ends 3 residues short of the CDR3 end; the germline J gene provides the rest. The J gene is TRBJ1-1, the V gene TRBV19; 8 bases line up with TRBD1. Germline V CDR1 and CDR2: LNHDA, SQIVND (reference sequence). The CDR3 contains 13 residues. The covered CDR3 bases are TGTGCCAGTAACAACCAGGGGGCGTTGGAA. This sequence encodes CASNNQGALE. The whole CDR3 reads CASNNQGALEAFF.

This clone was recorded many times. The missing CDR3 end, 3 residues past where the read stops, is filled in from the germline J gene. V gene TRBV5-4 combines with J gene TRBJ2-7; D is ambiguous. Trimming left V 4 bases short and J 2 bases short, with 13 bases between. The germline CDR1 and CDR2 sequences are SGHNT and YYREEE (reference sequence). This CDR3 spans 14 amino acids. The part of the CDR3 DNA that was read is TGTGCCAGCAGCCAGGCCGATCCCCCCTACGAG. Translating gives CASSQADPPYE. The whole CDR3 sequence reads CASSQADPPYEQYF.

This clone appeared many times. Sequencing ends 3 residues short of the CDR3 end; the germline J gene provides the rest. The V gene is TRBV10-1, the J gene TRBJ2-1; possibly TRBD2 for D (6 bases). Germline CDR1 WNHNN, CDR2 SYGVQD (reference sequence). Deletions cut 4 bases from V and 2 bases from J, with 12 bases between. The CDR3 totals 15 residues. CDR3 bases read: TGCGCCAGCAGTGTAGGGACTTCCACCTACAATGAG. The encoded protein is CASSVGTSTYNE. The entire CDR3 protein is CASSVGTSTYNEQFF.

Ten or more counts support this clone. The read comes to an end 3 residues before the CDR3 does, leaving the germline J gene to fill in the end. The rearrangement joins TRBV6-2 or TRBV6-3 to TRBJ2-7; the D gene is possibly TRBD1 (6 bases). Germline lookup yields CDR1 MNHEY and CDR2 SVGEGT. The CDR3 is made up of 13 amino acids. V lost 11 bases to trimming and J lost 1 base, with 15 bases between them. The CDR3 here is CASSGVGSYEQYF. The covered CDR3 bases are TGTGCCTCCTCAGGGGTGGGATCCTACGAG.

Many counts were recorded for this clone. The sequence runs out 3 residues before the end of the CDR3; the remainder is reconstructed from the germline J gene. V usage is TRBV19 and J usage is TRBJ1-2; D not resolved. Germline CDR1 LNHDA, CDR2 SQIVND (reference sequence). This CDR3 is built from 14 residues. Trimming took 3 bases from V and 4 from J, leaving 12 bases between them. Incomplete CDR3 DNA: TGTGCCAGTAGTATCGCACAGTCCTTCTATGGC. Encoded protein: CASSIAQSFYG. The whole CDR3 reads CASSIAQSFYGYTF. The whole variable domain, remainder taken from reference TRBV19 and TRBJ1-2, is DGGITQSPKYLFRKEGQNVTLSCEQNLNHDAMYWYRQDPGQGLRLIYYSQIVNDFQKGDIAEGYSVSREKKESFPLTVTSAQKNPTAFYLCASSIAQSFYGYTFGSGTRLTVV.

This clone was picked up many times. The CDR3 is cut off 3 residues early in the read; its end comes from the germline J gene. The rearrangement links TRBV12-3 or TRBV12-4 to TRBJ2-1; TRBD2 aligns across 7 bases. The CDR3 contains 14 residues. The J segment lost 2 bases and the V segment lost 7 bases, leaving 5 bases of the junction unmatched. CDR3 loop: CASTLSGTYNEQFF. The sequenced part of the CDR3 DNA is TGTGCCAGCACCCTGAGCGGGACCTACAATGAG.

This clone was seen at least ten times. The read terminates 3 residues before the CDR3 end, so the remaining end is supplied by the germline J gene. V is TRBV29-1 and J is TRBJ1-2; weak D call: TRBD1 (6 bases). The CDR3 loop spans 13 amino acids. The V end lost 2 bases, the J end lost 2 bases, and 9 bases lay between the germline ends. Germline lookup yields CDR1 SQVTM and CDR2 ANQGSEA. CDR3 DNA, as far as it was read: TGCAGCGTTGAATCCGACAGGAACTATGGC. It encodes CSVESDRNYG. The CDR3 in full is CSVESDRNYGYTF.

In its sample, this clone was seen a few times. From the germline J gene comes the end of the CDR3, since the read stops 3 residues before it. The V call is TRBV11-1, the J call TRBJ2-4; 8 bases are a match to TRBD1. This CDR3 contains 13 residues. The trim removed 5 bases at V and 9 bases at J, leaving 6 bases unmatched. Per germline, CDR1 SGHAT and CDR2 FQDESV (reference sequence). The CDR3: CASSGQGLSIQYF. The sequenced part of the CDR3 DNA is TGTGCCAGCAGCGGACAGGGTTTAAGCATT.

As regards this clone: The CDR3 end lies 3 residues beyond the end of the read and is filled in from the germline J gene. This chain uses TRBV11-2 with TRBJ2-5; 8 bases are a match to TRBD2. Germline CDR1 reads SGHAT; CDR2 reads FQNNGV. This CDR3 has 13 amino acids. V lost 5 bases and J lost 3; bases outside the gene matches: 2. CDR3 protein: CASSTGGEETQYF. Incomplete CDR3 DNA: TGTGCCAGCAGCACCGGGGGGGAAGAGACC. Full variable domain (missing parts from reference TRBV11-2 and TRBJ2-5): EAGVAQSPRYKIIEKRQSVAFWCNPISGHATLYWYQQILGQGPKLLIQFQNNGVVDDSQLPKDRFSAERLKGVDSTLKIQPAKLEDSAVYLCASSTGGEETQYFGPGTRLLVL.

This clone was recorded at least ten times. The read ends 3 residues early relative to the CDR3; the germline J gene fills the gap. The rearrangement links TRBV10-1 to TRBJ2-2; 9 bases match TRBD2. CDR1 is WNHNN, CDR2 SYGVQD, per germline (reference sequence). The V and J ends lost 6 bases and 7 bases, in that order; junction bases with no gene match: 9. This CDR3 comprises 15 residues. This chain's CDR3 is CASSSGTSLFGELFF. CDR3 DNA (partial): TGCGCCAGCAGCTCCGGGACTAGCTTATTCGGGGAG.

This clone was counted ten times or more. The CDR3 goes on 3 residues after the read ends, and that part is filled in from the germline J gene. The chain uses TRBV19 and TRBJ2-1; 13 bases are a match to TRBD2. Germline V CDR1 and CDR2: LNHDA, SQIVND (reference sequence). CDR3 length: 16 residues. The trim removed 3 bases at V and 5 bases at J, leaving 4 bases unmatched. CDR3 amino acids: CASSIEGLAGNNEQFF. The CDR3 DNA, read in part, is TGTGCCAGTAGTATCGAGGGACTAGCGGGGAACAATGAG.

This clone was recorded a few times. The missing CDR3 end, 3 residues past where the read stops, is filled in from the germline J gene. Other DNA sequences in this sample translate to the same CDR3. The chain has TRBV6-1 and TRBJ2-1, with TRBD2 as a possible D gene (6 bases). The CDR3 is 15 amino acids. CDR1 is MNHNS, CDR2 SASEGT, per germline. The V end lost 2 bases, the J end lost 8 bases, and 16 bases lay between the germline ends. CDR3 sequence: CASSERGTSDHEQFF. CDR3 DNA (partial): TGTGCCAGCAGTGAACGGGGGACGAGCGATCATGAG.

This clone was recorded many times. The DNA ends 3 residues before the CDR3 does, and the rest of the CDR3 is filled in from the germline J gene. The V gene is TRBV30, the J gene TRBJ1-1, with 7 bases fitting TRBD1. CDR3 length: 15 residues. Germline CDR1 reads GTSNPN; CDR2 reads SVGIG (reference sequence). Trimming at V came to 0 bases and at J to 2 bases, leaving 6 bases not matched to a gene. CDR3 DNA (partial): TGTGCCTGGAGTGTGTGGGGACAGCCTAACACTGAA. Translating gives CAWSVWGQPNTE. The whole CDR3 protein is CAWSVWGQPNTEAFF.

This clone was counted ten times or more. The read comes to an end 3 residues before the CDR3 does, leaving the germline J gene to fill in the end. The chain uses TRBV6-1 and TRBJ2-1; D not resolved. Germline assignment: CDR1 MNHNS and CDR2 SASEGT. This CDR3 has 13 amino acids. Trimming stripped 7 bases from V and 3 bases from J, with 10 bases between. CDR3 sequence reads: CASIDAGYNEQFF. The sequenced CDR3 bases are TGTGCCAGCATTGATGCAGGCTACAATGAG.

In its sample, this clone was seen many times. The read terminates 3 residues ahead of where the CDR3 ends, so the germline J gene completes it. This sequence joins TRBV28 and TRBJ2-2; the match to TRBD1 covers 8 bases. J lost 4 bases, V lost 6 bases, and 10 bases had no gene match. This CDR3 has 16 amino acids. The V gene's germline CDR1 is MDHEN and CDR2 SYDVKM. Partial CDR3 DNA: TGTGCCAGCAGCAAACCGGGACAGGAAATCACCGGGGAG. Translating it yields CASSKPGQEITGE. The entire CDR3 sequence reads CASSKPGQEITGELFF.

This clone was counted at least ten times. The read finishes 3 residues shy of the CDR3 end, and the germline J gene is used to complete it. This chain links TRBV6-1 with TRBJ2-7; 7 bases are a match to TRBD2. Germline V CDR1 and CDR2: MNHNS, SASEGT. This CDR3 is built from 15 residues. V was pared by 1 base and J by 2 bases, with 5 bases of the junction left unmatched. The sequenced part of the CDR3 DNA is TGTGCCAGCAGTGAAGAGGTAGCGGGTGCCTACGAG. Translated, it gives CASSEEVAGAYE. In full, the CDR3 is CASSEEVAGAYEQYF.

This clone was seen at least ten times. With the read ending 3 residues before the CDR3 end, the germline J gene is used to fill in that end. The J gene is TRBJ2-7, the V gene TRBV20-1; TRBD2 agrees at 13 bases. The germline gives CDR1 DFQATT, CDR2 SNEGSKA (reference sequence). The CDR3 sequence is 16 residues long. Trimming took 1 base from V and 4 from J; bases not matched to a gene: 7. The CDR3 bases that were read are TGCAGTGCTAGAGTCCCACTAGCGGGAGGGCCTTACGAG. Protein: CSARVPLAGGPYE. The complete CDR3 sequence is CSARVPLAGGPYEQYF.

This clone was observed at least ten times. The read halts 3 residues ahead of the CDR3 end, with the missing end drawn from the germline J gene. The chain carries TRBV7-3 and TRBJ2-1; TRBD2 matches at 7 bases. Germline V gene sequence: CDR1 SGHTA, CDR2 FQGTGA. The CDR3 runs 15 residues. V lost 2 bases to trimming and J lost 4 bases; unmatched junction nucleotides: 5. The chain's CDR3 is CASSLAGATYNEQFF. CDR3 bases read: TGTGCCAGCAGCTTAGCGGGAGCAACTTACAATGAG.

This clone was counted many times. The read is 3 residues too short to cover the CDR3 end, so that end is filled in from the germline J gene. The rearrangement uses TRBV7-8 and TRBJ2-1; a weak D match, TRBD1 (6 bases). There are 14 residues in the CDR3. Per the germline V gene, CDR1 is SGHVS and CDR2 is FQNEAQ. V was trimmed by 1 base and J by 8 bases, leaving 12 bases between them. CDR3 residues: CASSLVARGYEQFF. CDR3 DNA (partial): TGTGCCAGCAGCTTAGTCGCCAGGGGCTATGAG.

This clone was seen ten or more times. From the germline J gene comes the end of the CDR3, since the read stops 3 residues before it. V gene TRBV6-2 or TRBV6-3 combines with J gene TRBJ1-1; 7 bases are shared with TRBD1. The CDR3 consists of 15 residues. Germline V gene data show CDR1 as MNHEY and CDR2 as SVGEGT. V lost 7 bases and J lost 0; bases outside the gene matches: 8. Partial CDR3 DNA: TGTGCCAGCAACTACTTACAGGGGCTGAACACTGAA. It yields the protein CASNYLQGLNTE. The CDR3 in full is CASNYLQGLNTEAFF.